A selection of T cell receptor beta chains follows, all from one sample in a study of beta chain features in type 1 diabetes. Repertoires were generated with immunoSEQ multiplex PCR, while TCRdb's copy carries only in-frame clones and drops some. The repertoire holds tens of thousands of clones, with about 60% as singletons. Sequences were obtained from stem cell memory CD4+ T cells from blood. These receptors originate from a woman under 40 with type 1 diabetes. Each CDR3 is given with its conserved first and last residue. The D gene is left open where the match is weak. For some rows the clone size is stated as once, few or many, or as a class when expanded; others skip it.

V gene	D gene	clone size	J gene	CDR3 DNA	CDR3 protein
TRBV29-1	NA	NA	TRBJ1-2	TGCAGCGTTACCCGTTCGGGGGGTAACTATGGCTACACCTTC	CSVTRSGGNYGYTF
TRBV7-9	NA	NA	TRBJ1-2	TGTGCCAGCAGCTTATCTGCAGCGAACTATGGCTACACCTTC	CASSLSAANYGYTF
TRBV5-1	NA	few	TRBJ1-2	TGCGCCAGCAGAATTGAGATTGATGGCTACACCTTC	CASRIEIDGYTF
TRBV28	TRBD2	NA	TRBJ2-7	TGTGCCAGCAGTTTTGGAGGTTCTAGCGGGAGGGTAAGCTCCTACGAGCAGTACTTC	CASSFGGSSGRVSSYEQYF
TRBV18	NA	NA	TRBJ2-1	TGTGCCAGCTCAGAGGACGCGGGATACAATGAGCAGTTCTTC	CASSEDAGYNEQFF
TRBV29-1	NA	NA	TRBJ2-2	TGCAGCGTTCGAGGGCCCCTGGCCGGGGAGCTGTTTTTT	CSVRGPLAGELFF
TRBV19	NA	once	TRBJ1-1	TGTGCCAGTAGTGCAGGACCCGGTCGGGGGAACACTGAAGCTTTCTTT	CASSAGPGRGNTEAFF
TRBV4-1	NA	once	TRBJ2-6	TGCGCCAGCAGGCTAGGACTGCCCTCTGGGGCCAACGTCCTGACTTTC	CASRLGLPSGANVLTF
TRBV23-1	NA	NA	TRBJ1-2	TGCGCCAGCTTACAGCCCGGGGGGGACTGGGATGGCTACACCTTC	CASLQPGGDWDGYTF
TRBV23-1	TRBD1	NA	TRBJ1-1	TGCGCCAGCAGTCAATCGACAGGGGTAAAGAACACTGAAGCTTTCTTT	CASSQSTGVKNTEAFF
TRBV28	NA	NA	TRBJ2-7	TGTGCCAGCAGGCGTTACTACGAGCAGTACTTC	CASRRYYEQYF
TRBV19	TRBD1	NA	TRBJ1-2	TGTGCCAGTAGTGTGGGACAGCTGATCTATGGCTACACCTTC	CASSVGQLIYGYTF
TRBV7-2	TRBD1	NA	TRBJ1-2	TGTGCCAGCAGCTTAGTTTGGGACAGGGATGGCTACACCTTC	CASSLVWDRDGYTF
TRBV7-3	TRBD2	NA	TRBJ2-1	TGTGCCAGCAGCCCAAGGGGCGGGAGGGCCCACAATGAGCAGTTCTTC	CASSPRGGRAHNEQFF
TRBV11-2	NA	NA	TRBJ2-1	TGTGCCAGCAGCTTAGTACAGGGTAATGAGCAGTTCTTC	CASSLVQGNEQFF
TRBV5-1	NA	few	TRBJ1-2	TGCGCCAGCAGCTTGGACCAGGCGGGAGGCTATGGCTACACCTTC	CASSLDQAGGYGYTF
TRBV12-5	NA	NA	TRBJ2-5	TGTGCTAGTGGAGCCCAAGAGACCCAGTACTTC	CASGAQETQYF
TRBV4-2	TRBD2	NA	TRBJ2-2	TGTGCCAGCAGCCAAGAGACTAGCGGGAGGACCGGGGAGCTGTTTTTT	CASSQETSGRTGELFF
TRBV18	TRBD1	NA	TRBJ1-5	TGTGCCAGCTCACCTAAGAGGGGGCCCGGGCCCCAGCATTTT	CASSPKRGPGPQHF
TRBV5-1	TRBD2	few	TRBJ2-3	TGCGCCAGCAGCCTGAGGACTAGCGGCACAGATACGCAGTATTTT	CASSLRTSGTDTQYF
TRBV5-1	TRBD2	few	TRBJ2-1	TGCGCCAGCAGCTCGGGACTAGCGGGAGCCAATGAGCAGTTCTTC	CASSSGLAGANEQFF